This is a list of T cell receptor beta chains from one sample in a study of blood T cell repertoires in COVID-19. The repertoire was sequenced with immunoSEQ multiplex PCR; TCRdb's copy has only in-frame clones and lacks some. The repertoire holds around 60,000 clones, with around 80% as singletons. Material for sequencing was peripheral blood. The receptors here all came from a woman aged 60-70 years with acute or convalescent COVID-19. CDR3s include the opening cysteine and the closing phenylalanine or tryptophan. D genes are given only for firm matches. Expanded clones are given a class, and other clones once, few, many or no size at all.

TRBD1	TRBV18	few	TRBJ1-3	TGTGCCAGCTCACCAATGAAGCAGGGGGCTTCTGGAAACACCATATATTTT	CASSPMKQGASGNTIYF
-	TRBV5-1	-	TRBJ1-5	TGCGCCAGCAGCACCGCTCCCCAAGCTCAGGGACAGCCCCAGCATTTT	CASSTAPQAQGQPQHF
-	TRBV6-5	-	TRBJ1-3	TGTGCCAGCAGCGCGGGGGGGAAAGGAAACACCATATATTTT	CASSAGGKGNTIYF
-	TRBV4-1	once	TRBJ1-3	TGCGCCAGCAGCCAAGAGGCAATCGGGGGAAGTAGCTCTGGAAACACCATATATTTT	CASSQEAIGGSSSGNTIYF
TRBD1	TRBV24-1	-	TRBJ1-5	TGTGCCACCAGTGAATCTGGACAGGGGGCACGGCAGCCCCAGCATTTT	CATSESGQGARQPQHF
TRBD2	TRBV6-4	-	TRBJ2-3	TGTGCCAGCAGTCCGCTAGCGGGGGGTGATACGCAGTATTTT	CASSPLAGGDTQYF
TRBD1	TRBV6-5	-	TRBJ1-1	TGTGCCAGACCCCAGGGGGCAGAGGGTGAAGCTTTCTTT	CARPQGAEGEAFF
TRBD1	TRBV12-3/TRBV12-4	-	TRBJ1-1	TGTGCCAGCCGTTCGACAGGGCACACTGAAGCTTTCTTT	CASRSTGHTEAFF
-	TRBV6-5	-	TRBJ1-2	TGTGCCAGCAGTTACTCCCCCGGGACAACAGACTACACCTTC	CASSYSPGTTDYTF
TRBD2	TRBV9	once	TRBJ2-3	TGTGCCAGCAGCGGCCCAAGCGGGGGGGCGGCAGATACGCAGTATTTT	CASSGPSGGAADTQYF
TRBD1	TRBV5-1	-	TRBJ1-3	TGCGCCAGCAGCTTGGAATCAGGGGGCAGGAACACCATATATTTT	CASSLESGGRNTIYF
TRBD1	TRBV7-8	-	TRBJ1-2	TGTGCCAGCAGCCGCAACGACAGGGGAACAGGCTACACCTTC	CASSRNDRGTGYTF
-	TRBV5-1	-	TRBJ2-7	TGCGCCAGCAGCCAGGGATACGAGCAGTACTTC	CASSQGYEQYF
TRBD1	TRBV19	-	TRBJ1-2	TGTGCCAGTAGTATGTCGGGGCGGGGACAGGGAGCCTACGGCTACACCTTC	CASSMSGRGQGAYGYTF
TRBD2	TRBV9	-	TRBJ2-1	TGTGCCAGCAGCTCCAGCGGGGGGGCCGGGTATGAGCAGTTCTTC	CASSSSGGAGYEQFF
TRBD1	TRBV5-5	-	TRBJ1-5	TGTGCCAGCAGTCTTCGGCCGGGACAGTCGACTTATAGCAATCAGCCCCAGCATTTT	CASSLRPGQSTYSNQPQHF
TRBD2	TRBV5-4	few	TRBJ2-7	TGTGCCAGCAGCCAAGGACTAGCGGGGGGAGGGTCCTACGAGCAGTACTTC	CASSQGLAGGGSYEQYF
-	TRBV5-1	-	TRBJ1-5	TGCGCCAGCAGCCGGGCTGGAGGGAGCAATCAGCCCCAGCATTTT	CASSRAGGSNQPQHF
TRBD1	TRBV6-5	-	TRBJ1-3	TGTGCCAGCAGTAACTACCGGGACAGCGCTGGAAACACCATATATTTT	CASSNYRDSAGNTIYF
-	TRBV9	-	TRBJ1-1	TGTGCCAGCAGCGTAGGCAGATCTTACACTGAAGCTTTCTTT	CASSVGRSYTEAFF
-	TRBV9	few	TRBJ1-6	TGTGCCAGCAGCGTAGAGGGGGGGGGTTCACCCCTCCACTTT	CASSVEGGGSPLHF
-	TRBV19	-	TRBJ2-3	TGTGCCAGTAGTGGACCTGGGAGGACAGATACGCAGTATTTT	CASSGPGRTDTQYF
TRBD1	TRBV19	-	TRBJ1-2	TGTGCCAGTAGGACAGGGTTAGACTATGGCTACACCTTC	CASRTGLDYGYTF
TRBD1	TRBV4-1	-	TRBJ1-2	TGCGCCAGCAGCCACCGAACCCCGACAGGGAATGGCTACACCTTC	CASSHRTPTGNGYTF
TRBD1	TRBV2	-	TRBJ1-1	TGTGCCAGCAGCTTTGGGGACAGGGGCACTGAAGCTTTCTTT	CASSFGDRGTEAFF
TRBD2	TRBV7-9	-	TRBJ2-1	TGTGCCAGCAGCCCCCCGGGACTAGCGGTCTACAATGAGCAGTTCTTC	CASSPPGLAVYNEQFF
TRBD2	TRBV9	-	TRBJ2-3	TGTGCCAGCAGCGTAGACGGAGTGGCGGGGGGGCGACACACAGATACGCAGTATTTT	CASSVDGVAGGRHTDTQYF
-	TRBV5-1	-	TRBJ2-7	TGCGCCAGCAGACTATCGGGGGACCTCGAGCAGTACTTC	CASRLSGDLEQYF
TRBD1	TRBV24-1	-	TRBJ1-5	TGTGCCACCAGTGACAGGGGGCCTCTTGAGCCCCAGCATTTT	CATSDRGPLEPQHF